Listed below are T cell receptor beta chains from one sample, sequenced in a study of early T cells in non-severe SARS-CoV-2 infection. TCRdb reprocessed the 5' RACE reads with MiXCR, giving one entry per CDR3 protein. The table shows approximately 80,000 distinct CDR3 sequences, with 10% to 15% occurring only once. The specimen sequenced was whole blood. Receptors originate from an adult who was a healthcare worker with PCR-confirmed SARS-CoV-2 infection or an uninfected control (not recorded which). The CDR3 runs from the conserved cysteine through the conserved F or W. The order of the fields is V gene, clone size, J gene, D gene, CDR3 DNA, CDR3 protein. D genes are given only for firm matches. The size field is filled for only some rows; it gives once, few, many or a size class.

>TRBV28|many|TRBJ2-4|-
TGTGCCAGCAGTTTCGGAGGAGCCAAAAACATTCAGTACTTC
CASSFGGAKNIQYF
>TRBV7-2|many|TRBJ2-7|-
TGTGCCAGCAGCCTTGGACCCAGCTCCTACGAGCAGTACTTC
CASSLGPSSYEQYF
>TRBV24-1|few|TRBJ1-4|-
TGTGCCACCAGTGACAGCTTTCAGGGTTTTGAAAAACTGTTTTTT
CATSDSFQGFEKLFF
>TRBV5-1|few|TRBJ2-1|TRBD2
TGCGCCAGCAGCTTAACAGCGGGAGGCGGTAATGAGCAGTTCTTC
CASSLTAGGGNEQFF
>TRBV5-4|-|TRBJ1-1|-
TGTGCCAGCAGCTTGGGTTCAGCGGGGGGTGAAGCTTTCTTT
CASSLGSAGGEAFF
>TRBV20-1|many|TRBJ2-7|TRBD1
TGCAGTGCTAGAGTGCTAGGGACAGGGTCCGCCTACGAGCAGTACTTC
CSARVLGTGSAYEQYF
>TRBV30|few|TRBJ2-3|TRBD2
TGTGCCTGGAGCCAGCGGGAGCGGGGTACGCAGTATTTT
CAWSQRERGTQYF
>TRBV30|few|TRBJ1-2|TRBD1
TGTGCCTATGTACAGCCCAGGGGGCGGCCCGATGGCTACACCTTC
CAYVQPRGRPDGYTF
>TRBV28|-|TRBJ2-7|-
TGTGCCAGCAGCCCCCACCGGACGGACTCCTACGAGCAGTACTTC
CASSPHRTDSYEQYF
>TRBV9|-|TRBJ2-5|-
TGTGCCAGCAGCCCCGGTCGTGGCGGGAAAGAGACCCAGTACTTC
CASSPGRGGKETQYF
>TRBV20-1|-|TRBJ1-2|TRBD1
TGCAGTGCTACTAGACAGGGGGCACTTGGCTATGGCTACACCTTC
CSATRQGALGYGYTF
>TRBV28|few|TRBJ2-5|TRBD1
TGTGCCAGCAGTGTCCGGGACAGACAAGAGACCCAGTACTTC
CASSVRDRQETQYF
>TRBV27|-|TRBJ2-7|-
TGTGCCAGCAGTTTATCGATTGGGGGAGCGGTCTACGAGCAGTACTTC
CASSLSIGGAVYEQYF
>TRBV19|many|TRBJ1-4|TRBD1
TGTGCCAGTACCCTCACCCGAAAGACAGGGGGAGGCGAAAAACTGTTTTTT
CASTLTRKTGGGEKLFF